The 21 T cell receptor beta chains below come from one sample, sequenced in a study of T cells in Graves' hyperthyroidism and ophthalmopathy. Amplification targeted TCR beta CDR3 regions from RNA transcripts. In the first-round RT-PCR of the TCR CDR3, the HTBI primer set was used. TCRdb ran MiXCR on the multiplex PCR reads and lists one entry per CDR3 protein. The repertoire has 450,000 to 600,000 distinct CDR3 sequences, 15% to 20% of them found once; the top ten carry less than 55%. Sequenced: blood. These TCRs come from a man aged 40-50 years with Graves' ophthalmopathy.

This clonotype has at least ten counts. This sequence joins TRBV18 and TRBJ2-2, with 7 bases identical to TRBD1. CDR1 and CDR2 (germline): KGHSH, LQKENI. Unmatched junction bases numbered 8, after V lost 4 bases and J lost 3 bases. This CDR3 comprises 16 residues. Written as DNA, the CDR3 is TGTGCCAGCTCACACGCTACAGGGGTGGACACCGGGGAGCTGTTTTTT. Protein product: CASSHATGVDTGELFF.

The chain combines TRBV20-1 with TRBJ2-3; 7 bases line up with TRBD2. The trim removed 1 base at V and 4 bases at J, leaving 8 bases unmatched. The CDR3 length is 15 residues. The germline gives CDR1 DFQATT, CDR2 SNEGSKA (reference sequence). The chain's CDR3 is CSARVLRDYADTQYF. As DNA, the CDR3 is TGCAGTGCTAGAGTACTCCGGGACTACGCAGATACGCAGTATTTT.

Comments on this clonotype: A read error may account for a junction end that differs from germline. J is TRBJ1-3 and V is TRBV11-2, with a tentative D call TRBD1 (5 bases). CDR3 length: 18 residues. Germline V gives CDR1 SGHAT, CDR2 FQNNGV. DNA of the CDR3: TGTGCCGGCAGCTTTTTATCAGTCGGGGCGCGTGCTGGAAACACCATATATTTT. It translates to CAGSFLSVGARAGNTIYF.

This clonotype was detected only a few times. This sequence joins TRBV5-5 and TRBJ2-7, with 9 bases that match TRBD1. Losses at the gene ends were 4 bases for V and 3 bases for J; bases not matched to a gene: 5. Germline lookup yields CDR1 SGHKS and CDR2 YYEKEE (reference sequence). The CDR3 is 14 amino acids. CDR3 nucleotides: TGTGCCAGCAGCAGACAGGACAGGGGCTACGAGCAGTACTTC. As protein: CASSRQDRGYEQYF.

The chain uses TRBV20-1 and TRBJ1-1, with 7 bases identical to TRBD1. V lost 2 bases and J lost 6; bases outside the gene matches: 6. The germline CDR1 and CDR2 sequences are DFQATT and SNEGSKA (reference sequence). This CDR3 is built from 13 residues. This chain's CDR3 is CSARLGQTPEAFF. In nucleotides, the CDR3 is TGCAGTGCTAGACTGGGACAGACACCTGAAGCTTTCTTT.

The chain links TRBV28 to TRBJ2-7; maybe TRBD2 (6 bases). The J call may be mistaken, given a closer DNA end match to TRBJ2-1. Germline values: CDR1 MDHEN, CDR2 SYDVKM. The CDR3 runs 15 residues. The CDR3 sequence is CASSTEASAKAEQFF. DNA for the CDR3: TGTGCCAGCAGTACCGAGGCTAGCGCCAAGGCGGAGCAGTTCTTC.

This clonotype was seen just once. The chain is built from TRBV11-2 and TRBJ1-2; 7 positions agree with TRBD1. Germline CDR1 reads SGHAT; CDR2 reads FQNNGV. The CDR3 loop spans 15 amino acids. The J segment lost 7 bases and the V segment lost 4 bases, leaving 12 bases of the junction unmatched. CDR3 loop: CASSSPDRAPSGYTF. The CDR3 nucleotides read TGTGCCAGCAGCTCCCCCGACAGGGCCCCGTCTGGCTACACCTTC.

This clonotype occurred many times. The chain links TRBV7-2 to TRBJ2-5; 8 bases line up with TRBD2. There are 15 residues in the CDR3. Germline loops: CDR1 SGHTA, CDR2 FQGNSA. Unmatched junction bases numbered 2, after V lost 0 bases and J lost 2 bases. The CDR3 DNA sequence: TGTGCCAGCAGCTTAGCAGCGGGAGATCAAGAGACCCAGTACTTC. It codes for CASSLAAGDQETQYF.

This clonotype has ten or more counts. The V call is TRBV5-1, the J call TRBJ1-1, with D hard to call. Germline V gene sequence: CDR1 SGHRS, CDR2 YFSETQ. V was pared by 1 base and J by 11 bases, with 18 bases between. The CDR3 extends over 14 amino acids. Here the CDR3 reads CASSLLPSTPPAFF. The CDR3 bases are TGCGCCAGCAGCTTGCTCCCCTCGACTCCACCGGCTTTCTTT.

V gene TRBV30 combines with J gene TRBJ1-3, with 12 bases lining up with TRBD1. Germline-derived CDR1 and CDR2 are GTSNPN and SVGIG (reference sequence). The J segment lost 0 bases and the V segment lost 6 bases, leaving 3 bases of the junction unmatched. This CDR3 has 15 residues. In DNA form, the CDR3 reads TGTGCCTGCCGGGACAGGGGGCGCTCTGGAAACACCATATATTTT. Translated: CACRDRGRSGNTIYF.

The chain uses TRBV6-2 or TRBV6-3 and TRBJ2-2; D might be TRBD1 (7 bases). The V gene's germline CDR1 is MNHEY and CDR2 SVGEGT. The germline V and J ends were trimmed by 5 bases and 4 bases, with 14 bases remaining between them. This CDR3 is built from 15 residues. The CDR3 region is CASSPHQGGTGELFF. The CDR3, as DNA: TGTGCCAGCAGTCCACACCAGGGGGGCACCGGGGAGCTGTTTTTT.

This clonotype has at least ten counts. The CDR3: CASSQDPSYTQYF. DNA of the CDR3: TGCGCCAGCAGCCAAGATCCCAGTTATACGCAGTATTTT. The chain is built from TRBV4-1 and TRBJ2-3; D remains ambiguous. The CDR3 totals 13 residues. Looked up from germline, CDR1 is MGHRA and CDR2 is YSYEKL. Deletions cut 0 bases from V and 7 bases from J, with 8 bases between.

This clonotype came up many times. The V and J genes are TRBV28 and TRBJ2-4, with TRBD1 identical over 8 bases. Germline assignment: CDR1 MDHEN and CDR2 SYDVKM. The CDR3 is made up of 17 amino acids. V shed 3 bases, J shed 6 bases, and the junction held 13 bases outside the gene matches. CDR3 sequence: CASSFYLTGDVSNIQYF. The DNA for the CDR3 is TGTGCCAGCAGTTTCTACCTGACAGGGGACGTATCAAACATTCAGTACTTC.

The rearrangement joins TRBV7-9 to TRBJ2-7, with no clear D. Trimming cost V 4 bases and J 0 bases, with 10 bases left between them. Germline V gives CDR1 SEHNR, CDR2 FQNEAQ (reference sequence). The CDR3 consists of 14 residues. CDR3 DNA: TGTGCCAGCAGCTCCCAGGATCTCTCCTACGAGCAGTACTTC. Translating it yields CASSSQDLSYEQYF.

This clonotype was detected only a few times. V is TRBV7-3 and J is TRBJ2-1, with 7 bases lining up with TRBD1. The V and J ends lost 5 bases and 8 bases, in that order; junction bases with no gene match: 12. Germline CDR1 SGHTA, CDR2 FQGTGA. The CDR3 is 15 residues long. CDR3 amino acids: CASSPRPGQLYEQFF. The DNA for the CDR3 is TGTGCCAGCAGCCCAAGGCCGGGACAGCTATATGAGCAGTTCTTC.

This clonotype has just a few counts. The V gene is TRBV5-1, the J gene TRBJ1-1, with a weak D call TRBD1 (5 bases). Trimming removed 6 bases from V and 0 bases from J, with 9 bases in between. The V gene's germline CDR1 is SGHRS and CDR2 YFSETQ. This CDR3 is 13 amino acids long. The CDR3: CASTIGVNTEAFF. CDR3 nucleotides: TGCGCCAGCACCATAGGGGTGAACACTGAAGCTTTCTTT.

This clonotype was seen many times. The V gene is TRBV2, the J gene TRBJ2-1, with TRBD2 matching 15 bases. V lost 5 bases and J lost 12; bases outside the gene matches: 11. In germline, CDR1 is SNHLY, CDR2 FYNNEI. The CDR3 contains 16 residues. Here the CDR3 reads CASSQGGTSGRSGQFF. CDR3 sequence (DNA): TGTGCCAGCAGTCAAGGGGGGACTAGCGGGAGGTCTGGGCAGTTCTTC.

This clonotype was picked up many times. The chain uses TRBV5-1 and TRBJ1-1; 10 bases agree with TRBD1. The CDR3 is made up of 15 amino acids. Trimming cost V 0 bases and J 9 bases; bases outside gene matches: 8. Germline V gives CDR1 SGHRS, CDR2 YFSETQ. The CDR3 is CASSLGGQGSGKAFF. CDR3 DNA sequence: TGCGCCAGCAGCTTGGGGGGACAGGGGAGTGGAAAAGCTTTCTTT.

The rearrangement links TRBV20-1 to TRBJ1-1, with D hard to call. Trimming cost V 6 bases and J 4 bases, with 6 bases left between them. Germline V gene sequence: CDR1 DFQATT, CDR2 SNEGSKA (reference sequence). CDR3 length: 10 amino acids. CDR3 in amino acids: CSAPFTEAFF. In DNA form, the CDR3 reads TGCAGTGCCCCGTTCACTGAAGCTTTCTTT.

In its sample, this clonotype was seen a few times. The chain has TRBV10-3 and TRBJ1-4, with D possibly TRBD1 on 5 matching bases. With 3 bases removed from V and 3 bases from J, the gap between germline ends came to 11 bases. Germline CDR1 ENHRY, CDR2 SYGVKD. The CDR3 is 15 amino acids. This chain's CDR3 is CAISDYMGANEKLFF. The CDR3 nucleotides read TGTGCCATCAGTGACTACATGGGGGCTAATGAAAAACTGTTTTTT.

This clonotype came up many times. V and J are TRBV11-3 and TRBJ2-3; D gene ambiguous. The CDR3 loop spans 13 amino acids. Germline assignment: CDR1 SGHNT and CDR2 YENEEA. With 1 base removed from V and 6 bases from J, the gap between germline ends came to 8 bases. CDR3 nucleotides: TGTGCCAGCAGCTTAGGGCCCTATGATACGCAGTATTTT. Translating it yields CASSLGPYDTQYF.